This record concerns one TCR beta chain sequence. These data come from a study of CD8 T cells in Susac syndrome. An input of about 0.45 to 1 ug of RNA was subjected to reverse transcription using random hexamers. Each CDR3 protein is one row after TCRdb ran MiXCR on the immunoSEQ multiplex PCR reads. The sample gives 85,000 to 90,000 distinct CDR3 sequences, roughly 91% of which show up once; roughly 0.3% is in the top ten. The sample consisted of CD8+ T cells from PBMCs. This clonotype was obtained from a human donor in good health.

In nucleotides, the CDR3 is TGTGCCAGCGGAAAAAACAGAGGGGTTGACGAGCAGTACTTC. Protein product: CASGKNRGVDEQYF. J is TRBJ2-7 and V is TRBV12-3 or TRBV12-4, with D possibly being TRBD1 or TRBD2 (5 bases each). The CDR3 has 14 amino acids. V lost 8 bases to trimming and J lost 5 bases, with 19 bases between them.